This is a list of T cell receptor beta chains from one sample in a study of post-analysis software for immune sequencing data. TCRdb ran MiXCR on the PCR reads and lists one entry per CDR3 protein. The sample has hundreds of thousands of distinct CDR3 sequences, 25% to 30% seen once. Sample: blood. These receptors were obtained from a girl aged 10 to 17 with multiple sclerosis. Both conserved end residues are part of each CDR3. A D gene is named only where the DNA matches it firmly. Clone size is not always given. Where it is, it says once, few, many or a class for expanded clones.

j_call clone_size d_call v_call cdr3_aa cdr3_nt
TRBJ2-5 - TRBD1 TRBV9 CASSRQGRGQETQYF TGTGCCAGCAGCCGACAGGGAAGGGGGCAAGAGACCCAGTACTTC
TRBJ1-4 few - TRBV20-1 CSARDGGNEKLFF TGCAGTGCTAGAGACGGGGGCAATGAAAAACTGTTTTTT
TRBJ1-1 few - TRBV12-5 CASGFAAVTEAFF TGTGCTAGTGGTTTTGCGGCGGTCACTGAAGCTTTCTTT
TRBJ2-3 - - TRBV28 CASGWRPSTDTQYF TGTGCCAGCGGTTGGCGACCGAGCACAGATACGCAGTATTTT
TRBJ2-7 - - TRBV2 CASSEGFAETYEQYF TGTGCCAGCAGTGAAGGTTTTGCAGAAACCTACGAGCAGTACTTC
TRBJ2-7 many TRBD2 TRBV5-1 CASSLALLAGVEQYF TGCGCCAGCAGCTTGGCCCTTCTAGCGGGAGTCGAGCAGTACTTC
TRBJ1-1 - - TRBV7-6 CASSLTSRDTEAFF TGTGCCAGCAGCTTAACCAGCCGGGACACTGAAGCTTTCTTT
TRBJ2-1 few TRBD1 TRBV12-3/TRBV12-4 CASSYGPGQSSYNEQFF TGTGCCAGCAGCTATGGTCCGGGACAGAGCTCCTACAATGAGCAGTTCTTC
TRBJ2-3 - TRBD2 TRBV20-1 CSARAAGLAGLDTQYF TGCAGTGCTAGAGCGGCGGGACTAGCGGGTTTAGATACGCAGTATTTT
TRBJ2-1 - TRBD1 TRBV5-1 CASIQSTGGNYNEQFF TGCGCCAGCATCCAATCTACAGGGGGGAACTACAATGAGCAGTTCTTC
TRBJ2-5 few TRBD1 TRBV11-3 CASSIGTGTQYF TGTGCCAGCAGCATCGGGACAGGGACCCAGTACTTC
TRBJ2-3 few TRBD2 TRBV4-2 CASSGTSGGLRPTDTQYF TGTGCCAGCAGCGGGACTAGCGGGGGGCTACGCCCCACAGATACGCAGTATTTT
TRBJ1-2 few TRBD1 TRBV5-1 CASRPPGQIYYGYTF TGCGCCAGCAGGCCTCCGGGACAGATATACTATGGCTACACCTTC
TRBJ2-7 - TRBD2 TRBV9 CASSAAGEGAYEQYF TGTGCCAGCAGCGCAGCGGGAGAAGGTGCGTACGAGCAGTACTTC
TRBJ1-2 few - TRBV9 CASSRDTRDGYTF TGTGCCAGCAGCCGGGACACCCGGGATGGCTACACCTTC
TRBJ2-6 - TRBD1 TRBV12-3/TRBV12-4 CASSAGTGSSGANVLTF TGTGCCAGCAGTGCCGGGACAGGGAGCTCTGGGGCCAACGTCCTGACTTTC
TRBJ1-1 - - TRBV29-1 CSVVTWGAEAFF TGCAGCGTCGTGACCTGGGGGGCTGAAGCTTTCTTT
TRBJ2-5 many - TRBV6-5 CASSYRPPDEKRTQYF TGTGCCAGCAGTTACCGACCCCCTGACGAAAAGAGGACCCAGTACTTC
TRBJ1-1 - - TRBV4-1 CASSQEVVTEAFF TGCGCCAGCAGCCAAGAGGTCGTGACTGAAGCTTTCTTT
TRBJ2-7 - TRBD2 TRBV29-1 CGVSLGGGLRHEQYF TGCGGCGTTTCCCTGGGCGGGGGGCTTAGGCACGAGCAGTACTTC
TRBJ2-3 few TRBD2 TRBV6-6 CASSFASGTRSGDTQYF TGTGCCAGCAGTTTCGCCTCCGGGACTAGATCCGGAGATACGCAGTATTTT
TRBJ2-3 - TRBD2 TRBV5-1 CASQLLAGSTDTQYF TGCGCCAGCCAGCTACTAGCGGGAAGCACAGATACGCAGTATTTT
TRBJ2-1 few TRBD1 TRBV7-2 CASSLRQGQEQFF TGTGCCAGCAGCTTGAGACAGGGTCAAGAGCAGTTCTTC
TRBJ2-1 - - TRBV7-2 CASSLSGRGFDEQFF TGTGCCAGCAGCTTATCGGGAAGGGGGTTCGATGAGCAGTTCTTC
TRBJ2-5 - - TRBV18 CASSEQVQETQYF TGTGCCAGCTCCGAACAGGTCCAAGAGACCCAGTACTTC
TRBJ1-5 - - TRBV27 CASRPHQPQHF TGTGCCAGCAGACCCCATCAGCCCCAGCATTTT
TRBJ2-2 - - TRBV28 CASRSQGSGELFF TGTGCCAGCAGGTCACAGGGTTCAGGGGAGCTGTTTTTT
TRBJ2-4 - TRBD2 TRBV20-1 CSGGTRLNIQYF TGCAGTGGTGGGACTAGACTAAACATTCAGTACTTC
TRBJ2-1 - TRBD1 TRBV28 CASSLGQGQFYNEQFF TGTGCCAGCAGTTTAGGTCAGGGACAGTTCTACAATGAGCAGTTCTTC
TRBJ2-1 - - TRBV12-3/TRBV12-4 CAGSQTGTFYNEQFF TGTGCCGGCAGTCAGACAGGAACCTTCTACAATGAGCAGTTCTTC
TRBJ1-3 - TRBD1 TRBV12-5 CASGLARDRGRNTIYF TGTGCTAGTGGTTTGGCCCGGGACAGGGGTAGAAACACCATATATTTT
TRBJ1-1 - - TRBV10-3 CATKGGDNTEAFF TGTGCCACGAAAGGAGGGGATAACACTGAAGCTTTCTTT
TRBJ2-3 - TRBD2 TRBV5-6 CASSFGTSGSDTQYF TGTGCCAGCAGCTTTGGGACTAGCGGGAGTGATACGCAGTATTTT
TRBJ2-3 - TRBD1 TRBV10-3 CAIRTGDTQYF TGTGCCATCAGGACAGGGGATACGCAGTATTTT
TRBJ2-3 - - TRBV5-5 CASSMDQTSFDTQYF TGTGCCAGCAGCATGGACCAAACTTCCTTCGATACGCAGTATTTT
TRBJ1-5 - - TRBV20-1 CSASFLYSGDSNQPQHF TGCAGTGCTAGCTTCTTGTATTCAGGGGATAGCAATCAGCCCCAGCATTTT
TRBJ2-3 few - TRBV12-3/TRBV12-4 CASRARDTQYF TGTGCCAGCAGGGCGAGAGATACGCAGTATTTT
TRBJ2-5 - TRBD2 TRBV20-1 CSARTPSGQETQYF TGCAGTGCTAGGACCCCTAGCGGACAAGAGACCCAGTACTTC
TRBJ2-7 few - TRBV29-1 CSVRVGYPYEQYF TGCAGCGTTCGGGTGGGTTACCCCTACGAGCAGTACTTC
TRBJ2-2 - - TRBV10-3 CAIGGPGAAGELFF TGTGCCATCGGGGGGCCCGGGGCGGCCGGGGAGCTGTTTTTT
TRBJ2-7 - - TRBV20-1 CSASPSVMNEQYF TGCAGTGCTAGCCCTAGCGTAATGAACGAGCAGTACTTC
TRBJ2-5 few TRBD1 TRBV29-1 CSVRQGRETQYF TGCAGCGTCCGACAGGGACGAGAGACCCAGTACTTC
TRBJ1-2 - - TRBV20-1 CSAEPPGPNYGYTF TGCAGTGCGGAACCGCCGGGACCCAACTATGGCTACACCTTC